A selection of T cell receptor beta chains follows, all from one sample in a study of STAT3 mutations in large granular lymphocyte leukemia. TCRdb keeps only in-frame clones here, not all; method: immunoSEQ multiplex PCR. The sample has 35,000 to 50,000 clones; 80% to 85% are singletons. Material: PBMCs. These receptors were obtained from a human donor with T large granular lymphocyte leukemia. Some clones in this sample may be carry-over from other donors' samples. The CDR3 runs from the conserved cysteine through the conserved F or W. A D gene is named only where the DNA matches it firmly. Clone size is shown for a subset of rows, as once, few, many or a class of expanded clone.

j_gene	len	abundance	v_gene	d_gene	CDR3aa	CDR3nt
TRBJ1-1	12	-	TRBV7-9	-	CASSLVVTEAFF	TGTGCCAGCAGCTTAGTAGTTACTGAAGCTTTCTTT
TRBJ1-6	14	-	TRBV25-1	TRBD1	CASSQTGSGSPLHF	TGTGCCAGCAGCCAGACAGGGTCGGGGTCACCCCTCCACTTT
TRBJ2-5	15	-	TRBV2	TRBD1	CASHIGQGRAETQYF	TGTGCCAGCCATATCGGACAGGGGCGAGCAGAGACCCAGTACTTC
TRBJ2-1	14	-	TRBV10-1	TRBD1	CASSAGGNYNEQFF	TGCGCCAGCAGTGCAGGGGGCAACTACAATGAGCAGTTCTTC
TRBJ1-5	15	-	TRBV5-5	TRBD1	CASSLDRGLNQPQHF	TGTGCCAGCAGCTTGGACAGGGGCCTCAATCAGCCCCAGCATTTT
TRBJ1-4	14	-	TRBV29-1	-	CSALLGETNEKLFF	TGCAGCGCGTTACTGGGGGAAACTAATGAAAAACTGTTTTTT
TRBJ1-1	17	-	TRBV27	TRBD1	CASSPPGDRGRGTEAFF	TGTGCCAGCAGTCCCCCGGGGGACAGGGGGCGAGGGACTGAAGCTTTCTTT
TRBJ1-6	15	-	TRBV4-1	-	CASSQEQGRESPLHF	TGCGCCAGCAGCCAGGAACAGGGTAGGGAGTCACCCCTCCACTTT
TRBJ2-3	15	-	TRBV2	TRBD2	CASSVLGEGTDTQYF	TGTGCCAGCAGTGTCCTCGGGGAGGGGACAGATACGCAGTATTTT
TRBJ1-1	14	-	TRBV27	-	CASSLGRTNTEAFF	TGTGCCAGCAGTTTGGGCAGGACGAACACTGAAGCTTTCTTT
TRBJ2-7	11	-	TRBV29-1	-	CSVALGYEQYF	TGCAGCGTTGCTCTGGGCTACGAGCAGTACTTC
TRBJ2-7	15	-	TRBV4-3	-	CASSQDTGNAYEQYF	TGCGCCAGCAGCCAAGATACAGGAAACGCCTACGAGCAGTACTTC
TRBJ2-2	12	-	TRBV7-9	-	CASSLASVELFF	TGTGCCAGCAGCTTAGCTTCAGTAGAGCTGTTTTTT
TRBJ1-5	15	-	TRBV2	-	CASSEYVWGGQPQHF	TGTGCCAGCAGTGAATATGTATGGGGGGGACAGCCCCAGCATTTT
TRBJ2-5	11	-	TRBV7-2	-	CASSALETQYF	TGTGCCAGCAGCGCCCTGGAGACCCAGTACTTC
TRBJ1-6	14	-	TRBV4-2	-	CASSQGGGDSPLHF	TGTGCCAGCAGCCAGGGGGGAGGCGATTCACCCCTCCACTTT
TRBJ1-6	15	-	TRBV4-1	TRBD1	CASSHRETGDSPLHF	TGCGCCAGCAGCCACCGTGAGACAGGGGACTCACCCCTCCACTTT
TRBJ2-2	13	-	TRBV6-5	-	CASSYGLAGELFF	TGTGCCAGCAGTTACGGTCTAGCCGGGGAGCTGTTTTTT
TRBJ1-2	13	-	TRBV6-5	-	CASSYSTGQIHTF	TGTGCCAGCAGTTACTCGACAGGCCAAATCCACACCTTC
TRBJ2-5	13	-	TRBV15	-	CATSRSNQGPRDF	TGTGCCACCAGCAGGTCTAATCAGGGGCCCAGGGACTTC
TRBJ2-3	14	-	TRBV5-5	-	CASSSELSTDTQYF	TGTGCCAGCAGTTCCGAACTAAGCACAGATACGCAGTATTTT
TRBJ2-7	14	-	TRBV4-3	TRBD1	CASSFDRGFGEQYF	TGCGCCAGCAGCTTCGACAGGGGCTTCGGCGAGCAGTACTTC
TRBJ2-1	15	-	TRBV7-9	-	CASSPLLSGYNEQFF	TGTGCCAGCAGCCCCCTTTTGAGCGGGTACAATGAGCAGTTCTTC
TRBJ2-1	14	-	TRBV18	-	CASSPRGTNNEQFF	TGTGCCAGCTCACCACGCGGGACAAACAATGAGCAGTTCTTC
TRBJ2-7	11	-	TRBV2	-	CAVRRNYEQYF	TGTGCCGTGCGGCGGAACTACGAGCAGTACTTC
TRBJ1-5	14	-	TRBV4-3	-	CASSQDSRNQPQHF	TGCGCCAGCAGCCAAGACAGCCGCAATCAGCCCCAGCATTTT
TRBJ2-4	16	few	TRBV13	-	CASSLNRSPAKNIQYF	TGTGCCAGCAGCTTAAACAGGTCCCCGGCCAAAAACATTCAGTACTTC
TRBJ2-5	18	once	TRBV5-8	-	CASTPGRLASPGQETQYF	TGTGCCAGCACCCCCGGAAGGTTGGCAAGCCCGGGCCAAGAGACCCAGTACTTC
TRBJ2-5	16	-	TRBV7-2	TRBD2	CASSLALAGLQETQYF	TGTGCCAGCAGCTTAGCGCTAGCGGGCTTACAAGAGACCCAGTACTTC